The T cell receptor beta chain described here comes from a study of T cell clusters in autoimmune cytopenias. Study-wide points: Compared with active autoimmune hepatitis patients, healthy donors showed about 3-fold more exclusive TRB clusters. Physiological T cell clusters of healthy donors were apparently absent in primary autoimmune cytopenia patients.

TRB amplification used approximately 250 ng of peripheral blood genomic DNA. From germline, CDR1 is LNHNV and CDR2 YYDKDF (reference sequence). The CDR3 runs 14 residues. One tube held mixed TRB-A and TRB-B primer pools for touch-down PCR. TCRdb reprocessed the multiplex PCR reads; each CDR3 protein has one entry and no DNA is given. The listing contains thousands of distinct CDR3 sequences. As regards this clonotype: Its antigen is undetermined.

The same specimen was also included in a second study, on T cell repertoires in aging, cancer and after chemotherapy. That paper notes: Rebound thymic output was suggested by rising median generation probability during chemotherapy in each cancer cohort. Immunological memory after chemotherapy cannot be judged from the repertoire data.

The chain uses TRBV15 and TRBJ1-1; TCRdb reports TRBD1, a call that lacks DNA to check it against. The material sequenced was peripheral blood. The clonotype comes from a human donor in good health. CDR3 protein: CATSRRSQDTEAFF.